Listed here are 5 T cell receptor beta chains from one sample, sequenced in a study of T cell responses to AZD1222 COVID-19 vaccine. Generated by immunoSEQ multiplex PCR, the TCRdb table keeps only in-frame clones and is missing some. The sample includes 150,000 or so clones, roughly 94% of them seen just once. The source material was peripheral blood, sampled 28 days after the second AZD1222 dose. The source of these receptors is an adult who received the AZD1222 COVID-19 vaccine.

The gene calls are TRBV24-1 and TRBJ1-2, with D uncertain. The germline V gene encodes CDR1 KGHDR and CDR2 SFDVKD. The CDR3 runs to 12 residues. V dropped 4 bases and J dropped 2 bases, with 4 bases sitting between them. The CDR3 loop reads CATSEGNYGYTF. The CDR3 bases are TGTGCCACCAGTGAAGGGAACTATGGCTACACCTTC.

The chain carries TRBV7-9 and TRBJ2-2, with 9 bases that match TRBD1. CDR1 SEHNR and CDR2 FQNEAQ come from the germline V gene (reference sequence). With 5 bases clipped from V and 7 bases from J, the junction kept 5 bases outside the gene matches. The CDR3 runs 14 residues. The CDR3 DNA reads TGTGCCAGCAGCAACCGACAGGGGGACGGGGAGCTGTTTTTT. This codes for CASSNRQGDGELFF.

The V gene is TRBV6-1, the J gene TRBJ1-4; the D is unclear. CDR3 size: 15 residues. V gave up 2 bases and J gave up 3 bases, with 10 bases separating them. CDR1 and CDR2 from the germline V gene are MNHNS and SASEGT. The CDR3 protein is CASSELAGANEKLFF. The CDR3 DNA is TGTGCCAGCAGTGAACTGGCCGGTGCTAATGAAAAACTGTTTTTT.

The chain employs TRBV4-1 and TRBJ1-2, with TRBD1 matching 7 bases. The germline V gene encodes CDR1 MGHRA and CDR2 YSYEKL. The trim removed 1 base at V and 7 bases at J, leaving 12 bases unmatched. This CDR3 comprises 16 residues. Here the CDR3 reads CASSQAPGTEVSGYTF. Written as DNA, the CDR3 is TGCGCCAGCAGCCAAGCCCCCGGGACAGAGGTTTCTGGCTACACCTTC.

Remarks on this clone: Other DNA sequences in the sample encode the same CDR3. The chain is built from TRBV20-1 and TRBJ1-1; weak D call: TRBD1 (5 bases). The CDR3 runs 11 residues. Trimming took 6 bases from V and 5 from J, leaving 10 bases between them. Per germline, CDR1 DFQATT and CDR2 SNEGSKA (reference sequence). The CDR3, as DNA: TGCAGTGCAGCCTGGGGGACTGAAGCTTTCTTT. Its translation: CSAAWGTEAFF.